This T cell receptor beta chain was obtained from a study of regulatory T cells in long-lasting Graves disease. Across the whole study: Newly diagnosed Graves' patients took antithyroid drugs under 3 months.

In building TCR beta libraries, iRepertoire HTBI primers were used together with Arm-PCR of CDR3 regions. From the multiplex PCR reads, TCRdb called clonotypes with MiXCR, one entry per CDR3 protein. The sample consists of 620,000 or so distinct CDR3 sequences, approximately 15% of them appearing once. Time point reported: newly diagnosed GD, antithyroid drugs for less than 3 months. There was RNA extracted from PBMCs, and the TCR library was made from it. Germline CDR1 is MNHEY and CDR2 is SMNVEV (reference sequence). The CDR3 contains 19 residues. V was cut by 6 bases and J by 0 bases, with 21 bases left in between. The same sample was also used in a study of T cells in Graves' hyperthyroidism and ophthalmopathy.

J is TRBJ2-6 and V is TRBV27; TRBD1 or TRBD2 may be the D gene (6 bases each). The sequencing used peripheral blood mononuclear cells (PBMCs), collected at new diagnosis, from a patient treated with antithyroid drugs. This clonotype was obtained from a woman aged 25 to 39 with Graves disease. In DNA form, the CDR3 reads TGTGCCAGCAGCCAAGATTGGGGGGCCAAAGGCTCTGGGGCCAACGTCCTGACTTTC. Its protein product is CASSQDWGAKGSGANVLTF.